The rows below give T cell receptor beta chains drawn from one sample of a study of T cell responses to AZD1222 COVID-19 vaccine. The assay was immunoSEQ multiplex PCR, and TCRdb's table has in-frame clones only and misses some. The profile shows tens of thousands of clones, roughly 87% of them singletons. The sequences come from peripheral blood, collected on day 0 of AZD1222 vaccination. The source is an adult in good health. CDR3s include the opening cysteine and the closing phenylalanine or tryptophan. Each record gives: clone size, J gene, D gene, V gene, CDR3 protein, CDR3 DNA. D genes are given only for firm matches. Clone size is shown for a subset of rows, as once, few, many or a class of expanded clone.

-	TRBJ1-5	TRBD1	TRBV6-5	CASSYGQGNQPQHF	TGTGCCAGCAGTTACGGACAGGGCAATCAGCCCCAGCATTTT
-	TRBJ2-3	-	TRBV5-1	CASSLGGRGTDTQYF	TGCGCCAGCAGCTTGGGGGGCAGGGGCACAGATACGCAGTATTTT
-	TRBJ1-2	-	TRBV29-1	CSVATQNYGYTF	TGCAGCGTCGCCACTCAGAACTATGGCTACACCTTC
-	TRBJ1-1	TRBD1	TRBV5-4	CASRRDSSSPEAFF	TGTGCCAGCAGGAGGGACAGCTCCTCCCCTGAAGCTTTCTTT
-	TRBJ2-7	TRBD2	TRBV30	CAWSVPRTSGKTYEQYF	TGTGCCTGGAGTGTACCAAGGACTAGCGGGAAAACCTACGAGCAGTACTTC
-	TRBJ2-3	TRBD1	TRBV18	CASSPGTGGTDTQYF	TGTGCCAGCTCACCCGGGACAGGGGGTACAGATACGCAGTATTTT
-	TRBJ2-3	-	TRBV10-1	CASSPGHSGDTQYF	TGCGCCAGCAGTCCGGGACATTCAGGGGATACGCAGTATTTT
-	TRBJ2-1	TRBD2	TRBV18	CASSPQAGGLAEQFF	TGTGCCAGCTCACCACAAGCGGGAGGGCTGGCTGAGCAGTTCTTC
-	TRBJ2-7	TRBD1	TRBV9	CASSVGGTGSYEQYF	TGTGCCAGCAGCGTAGGGGGGACAGGATCCTACGAGCAGTACTTC
-	TRBJ1-6	-	TRBV21-1	CASSSPGQAPWEKNNSPLHF	TGTGCCAGCAGCTCTCCTGGACAGGCTCCTTGGGAAAAGAATAATTCACCCCTCCACTTT
once	TRBJ2-2	TRBD1	TRBV19	CASSRRDRGPPRDTGELFF	TGTGCCAGTAGCCGACGGGACAGGGGGCCACCCAGAGACACCGGGGAGCTGTTTTTT
-	TRBJ2-3	-	TRBV7-2	CASSLGLVGASTDTQYF	TGTGCCAGCAGTTTAGGGCTTGTGGGGGCCAGCACAGATACGCAGTATTTT
-	TRBJ1-5	TRBD1	TRBV4-1	CASSQDPRVQGAGPQHF	TGCGCCAGCAGCCAAGATCCTAGAGTTCAGGGGGCAGGCCCCCAGCATTTT
-	TRBJ2-3	TRBD1	TRBV11-2	CASSYSTGGPPRDTQYF	TGTGCCAGCAGCTATTCGACAGGGGGCCCGCCTCGGGATACGCAGTATTTT
-	TRBJ1-3	-	TRBV5-1	CASSPQDSGNTIYF	TGCGCCAGCAGCCCTCAGGACTCTGGAAACACCATATATTTT
once	TRBJ2-7	-	TRBV7-9	CASSLGIEQYF	TGTGCCAGCAGCTTAGGAATCGAGCAGTACTTC
-	TRBJ2-6	-	TRBV2	CASSEQGTSGANVLTF	TGTGCCAGCAGTGAACAGGGTACCTCTGGGGCCAACGTCCTGACTTTC
-	TRBJ1-3	-	TRBV7-2	CASSLSRIVSGNTIYF	TGTGCCAGCAGCTTATCAAGGATCGTATCTGGAAACACCATATATTTT
once	TRBJ1-2	TRBD1	TRBV6-5	CASRRDRADGYTF	TGTGCCAGCAGACGGGACAGGGCGGATGGCTACACCTTC
-	TRBJ1-3	-	TRBV28	CASSRLTGGNTIYF	TGTGCCAGCAGTCGCCTGACGGGGGGAAACACCATATATTTT
-	TRBJ1-2	-	TRBV23-1	CASSPRQVPVMDYGYTF	TGCGCCAGCAGTCCTCGACAGGTGCCGGTTATGGACTATGGCTACACCTTC
-	TRBJ2-3	TRBD2	TRBV2	CASSPYSGRRTDTQYF	TGTGCCAGCAGTCCTTATAGCGGGAGGCGCACAGATACGCAGTATTTT
-	TRBJ1-2	TRBD1	TRBV19	CASSLRTGVNYGYTF	TGTGCCAGTAGTCTCAGGACAGGCGTTAACTATGGCTACACCTTC
-	TRBJ1-5	-	TRBV6-1	CASSESGESQPQHF	TGTGCCAGCAGTGAGTCAGGGGAATCTCAGCCCCAGCATTTT
-	TRBJ2-5	TRBD1	TRBV9	CASSVGTGLYQETQYF	TGTGCCAGCAGCGTAGGGACAGGGTTGTACCAAGAGACCCAGTACTTC
once	TRBJ2-2	-	TRBV7-9	CASGATANTGELFF	TGTGCCAGCGGGGCAACCGCGAACACCGGGGAGCTGTTTTTT
once	TRBJ1-6	-	TRBV27	CASSFPGINSPLHF	TGTGCCAGCAGTTTTCCCGGGATCAATTCACCCCTCCACTTT
-	TRBJ2-7	TRBD2	TRBV30	CAWSPEKRTSGRYEQYF	TGTGCCTGGAGTCCGGAGAAGCGGACTAGCGGGAGGTACGAGCAGTACTTC
once	TRBJ1-1	-	TRBV18	CASSPPTDTEAFF	TGTGCCAGCTCACCCCCCACGGACACTGAAGCTTTCTTT
-	TRBJ2-5	-	TRBV2	CASRRLEETQYF	TGTGCCAGCAGGAGGCTGGAAGAGACCCAGTACTTC
-	TRBJ2-6	TRBD1	TRBV6-4	CASSTLLTGAGANVLTF	TGTGCCAGCAGCACCCTCCTGACAGGGGCTGGGGCCAACGTCCTGACTTTC
-	TRBJ1-2	-	TRBV30	CAWRQAMGYTF	TGTGCCTGGAGACAGGCTATGGGCTACACCTTC
-	TRBJ1-3	-	TRBV7-9	CASSLSSGNTIYF	TGTGCCAGCAGCTTGTCGTCTGGAAACACCATATATTTT
few	TRBJ1-2	TRBD1	TRBV5-4	CASSLRAGQLYGYTF	TGTGCCAGCAGTTTGAGAGCGGGACAGCTCTATGGCTACACCTTC
-	TRBJ1-1	-	TRBV15	CATRMMARGTEAFF	TGTGCCACCAGGATGATGGCCCGGGGAACTGAAGCTTTCTTT
-	TRBJ1-5	-	TRBV6-2/TRBV6-3	CASSPGSPSNQPQHF	TGTGCCAGCAGTCCCGGGTCCCCGAGCAATCAGCCCCAGCATTTT
-	TRBJ1-1	-	TRBV5-1	CASSFAGTGTMNTEAFF	TGCGCCAGCAGCTTCGCCGGCACAGGGACCATGAACACTGAAGCTTTCTTT
once	TRBJ1-2	-	TRBV3-1/TRBV3-2	CASSQDMGMGYGYTF	TGTGCCAGCAGCCAAGATATGGGGATGGGGTATGGCTACACCTTC
-	TRBJ1-2	-	TRBV18	CASSPSDLANYGYTF	TGTGCCAGCTCACCCTCCGACCTAGCTAACTATGGCTACACCTTC
-	TRBJ2-7	-	TRBV19	CASSRFATSSYEQYF	TGTGCCAGTAGTAGGTTTGCAACCAGCTCCTACGAGCAGTACTTC
-	TRBJ1-2	-	TRBV9	CASSGRVVTTSYGYTF	TGTGCCAGCAGCGGCCGTGTTGTGACCACGTCCTATGGCTACACCTTC
-	TRBJ1-3	-	TRBV7-9	CASSAGHILSGNTIYF	TGTGCCAGCAGCGCGGGACATATCCTCTCTGGAAACACCATATATTTT
once	TRBJ1-5	-	TRBV5-6	CASSPGGQQPQHF	TGTGCCAGCAGCCCTGGGGGACAACAGCCCCAGCATTTT
-	TRBJ1-6	TRBD1	TRBV6-6	CASSVQGGSPLHF	TGTGCCAGCAGTGTCCAGGGGGGTTCACCCCTCCACTTT
-	TRBJ1-3	-	TRBV30	CAWSGAGSYGNTIYF	TGTGCCTGGAGCGGGGCAGGGTCATATGGAAACACCATATATTTT
-	TRBJ2-7	-	TRBV11-3	CASSSHLASEQYF	TGTGCCAGCAGCTCCCACCTGGCATCCGAGCAGTACTTC
-	TRBJ1-2	-	TRBV5-6	CASSLGQVVSGYTF	TGTGCCAGCAGCTTGGGACAGGTCGTGAGTGGCTACACCTTC
-	TRBJ2-3	TRBD2	TRBV5-1	CASSWQRGSTDTQYF	TGCGCCAGCAGCTGGCAGCGGGGCAGCACAGATACGCAGTATTTT
few	TRBJ1-5	TRBD1	TRBV19	CASSGVGTGNQPQHF	TGTGCCAGTAGTGGCGTTGGGACAGGGAATCAGCCCCAGCATTTT
-	TRBJ2-5	TRBD2	TRBV5-1	CASSTTSGREETQYF	TGCGCCAGCAGCACAACTAGCGGGAGGGAAGAGACCCAGTACTTC
few	TRBJ2-2	TRBD2	TRBV7-8	CASSFSSGTNTGELFF	TGTGCCAGCAGCTTTTCTAGCGGTACTAACACCGGGGAGCTGTTTTTT
-	TRBJ2-1	TRBD1	TRBV27	CASSWRLRGLRLTSYNEQFF	TGTGCCAGCAGTTGGAGATTGAGGGGGCTTCGGTTAACCTCCTACAATGAGCAGTTCTTC
-	TRBJ1-6	-	TRBV5-1	CASRTGRDNSPLHF	TGCGCCAGCAGAACGGGACGGGATAATTCACCCCTCCACTTT
-	TRBJ1-2	TRBD1	TRBV6-5	CASSPSTGPNYGYTF	TGTGCCAGCAGTCCGTCGACAGGGCCTAACTATGGCTACACCTTC